The rows below give T cell receptor beta chains drawn from one sample of a study of graft-versus-host responses after intestinal transplantation. Sequenced by immunoSEQ multiplex PCR; TCRdb stores in-frame clones only, minus some. Of some 48,000 clones in the sample, approximately 84% were seen once. No antigen has been identified for these receptors. The material was unstimulated CD4+ T cells sorted from spleen or lymph node cells, obtained before transplant. The receptor set was obtained from a human donor who was the organ donor for an intestinal transplant. CDR3s include the opening cysteine and the closing phenylalanine or tryptophan. A D gene is named only where the DNA matches it firmly. Clone size is given for some rows only: seen once, a few or many times, or a class if the clone is expanded.

J gene: TRBJ1-2; clone size: NA; D gene: NA; V gene: TRBV6-5; CDR3 DNA: TGTGCCAGCAGTGGCCCATCAGGCGGATTCTATGGCTACACCTTC; CDR3 protein: CASSGPSGGFYGYTF
J gene: TRBJ2-1; clone size: NA; D gene: NA; V gene: TRBV19; CDR3 DNA: TGTGCCAGTAAGAGGGAGGAGCGGGCTTACAATGAGCAGTTCTTC; CDR3 protein: CASKREERAYNEQFF
J gene: TRBJ2-7; clone size: NA; D gene: TRBD2; V gene: TRBV7-2; CDR3 DNA: TGTGCCAGCAGCTTCGGACTAGCGGCCTACGAGCAGTACTTC; CDR3 protein: CASSFGLAAYEQYF
J gene: TRBJ1-2; clone size: NA; D gene: NA; V gene: TRBV7-9; CDR3 DNA: TGTGCCAGCAGCTCCAGGGGCGTGCGAGATAATAACTATGGCTACACCTTC; CDR3 protein: CASSSRGVRDNNYGYTF
J gene: TRBJ2-2; clone size: NA; D gene: TRBD2; V gene: TRBV6-5; CDR3 DNA: TGTGCCAGCAGGCTAGCGGGAGCGAGCGGGGAGCTGTTTTTT; CDR3 protein: CASRLAGASGELFF
J gene: TRBJ2-7; clone size: NA; D gene: TRBD1; V gene: TRBV6-5; CDR3 DNA: TGTGCCAGCAGTTCTCCGGGACAGGGATCCTACGAGCAGTACTTC; CDR3 protein: CASSSPGQGSYEQYF
J gene: TRBJ2-3; clone size: NA; D gene: TRBD2; V gene: TRBV29-1; CDR3 DNA: TGCAGCGTCTGGGGAAGGGGACTAGCGGGGAACACAGATACGCAGTATTTT; CDR3 protein: CSVWGRGLAGNTDTQYF
J gene: TRBJ1-6; clone size: NA; D gene: TRBD1; V gene: TRBV2; CDR3 DNA: TGTGCCAGCAGTGAAAACGACAGGGAAAATTCACCCCTCCACTTT; CDR3 protein: CASSENDRENSPLHF
J gene: TRBJ1-5; clone size: NA; D gene: TRBD1; V gene: TRBV4-1; CDR3 DNA: TGCGCCAGCAGCCAGCATTGGGACAGGGCCGGACAGCCCCAGCATTTT; CDR3 protein: CASSQHWDRAGQPQHF
J gene: TRBJ2-1; clone size: NA; D gene: NA; V gene: TRBV5-1; CDR3 DNA: TGCGCCAGCAGCTTGCCGAGAACCTACAATGAGCAGTTCTTC; CDR3 protein: CASSLPRTYNEQFF
J gene: TRBJ2-2; clone size: NA; D gene: TRBD2; V gene: TRBV19; CDR3 DNA: TGTGCCAGTAGTATTTTAGGACTAGCGGGAGGAACCGGGGAGCTGTTTTTT; CDR3 protein: CASSILGLAGGTGELFF
J gene: TRBJ1-1; clone size: NA; D gene: NA; V gene: TRBV5-4; CDR3 DNA: TGTGCCAGCAGCTTGGGGACAGTTCTGGGGACTGAAGCTTTCTTT; CDR3 protein: CASSLGTVLGTEAFF
J gene: TRBJ1-2; clone size: few; D gene: NA; V gene: TRBV6-1; CDR3 DNA: TGTGCCAGCAGTGAATGGGGCGGCTATGGCTACACCTTC; CDR3 protein: CASSEWGGYGYTF
J gene: TRBJ2-2; clone size: NA; D gene: NA; V gene: TRBV5-1; CDR3 DNA: TGCGCCAGCAGCTTGGCCCAGAGGAACACCGGGGAGCTGTTTTTT; CDR3 protein: CASSLAQRNTGELFF
J gene: TRBJ1-5; clone size: NA; D gene: NA; V gene: TRBV6-5; CDR3 DNA: TGTGCCAGCAGCCCAAACAGGGAAAATCAGCCCCAGCATTTT; CDR3 protein: CASSPNRENQPQHF
J gene: TRBJ2-1; clone size: NA; D gene: NA; V gene: TRBV21-1; CDR3 DNA: TGTGCCAGCAGCACCGTGGTGCGGGGAGATCATGAGCAGTTCTTC; CDR3 protein: CASSTVVRGDHEQFF
J gene: TRBJ2-2; clone size: NA; D gene: NA; V gene: TRBV4-3; CDR3 DNA: TGCGCCAGCAGCCAGGCTATCTATTTCACCGGGGAGCTGTTTTTT; CDR3 protein: CASSQAIYFTGELFF
J gene: TRBJ2-5; clone size: few; D gene: TRBD2; V gene: TRBV11-3; CDR3 DNA: TGTGCCAGCAGCCCAGGTGGGAGCGGGGAAAAGACCCAGTACTTC; CDR3 protein: CASSPGGSGEKTQYF
J gene: TRBJ1-6; clone size: once; D gene: NA; V gene: TRBV21-1; CDR3 DNA: TGTGCCAGCAGAGAGGAAATAGCTACACATACTCATAATTCACCCCTCCACTTT; CDR3 protein: CASREEIATHTHNSPLHF
J gene: TRBJ2-7; clone size: NA; D gene: TRBD2; V gene: TRBV25-1; CDR3 DNA: TGTGCCAGCAGGGCCGGGACTAGCGGTTACGAGCAGTACTTC; CDR3 protein: CASRAGTSGYEQYF
J gene: TRBJ1-1; clone size: NA; D gene: TRBD1; V gene: TRBV6-5; CDR3 DNA: TGTGCCAGCAGTTACTCCGGGGGGACAGAGAAAACTGAAGCTTTCTTT; CDR3 protein: CASSYSGGTEKTEAFF
J gene: TRBJ2-5; clone size: NA; D gene: TRBD1; V gene: TRBV9; CDR3 DNA: TGTGCCAGCAGCGCCTCCCTTGGGCTACAGGGGGCGAGGGAGACCCAGTACTTC; CDR3 protein: CASSASLGLQGARETQYF
J gene: TRBJ2-1; clone size: NA; D gene: TRBD2; V gene: TRBV12-5; CDR3 DNA: TGTGCTAGTGGTTTGGTCGATTACAATAGACTAGCGGGGTCCTACAATGAGCAGTTCTTC; CDR3 protein: CASGLVDYNRLAGSYNEQFF
J gene: TRBJ2-3; clone size: NA; D gene: TRBD2; V gene: TRBV7-8; CDR3 DNA: TGTGCCGGCAGCTCAAGACTAGCGGGGGGGCTTGATACGCAGTATTTT; CDR3 protein: CAGSSRLAGGLDTQYF
J gene: TRBJ2-2; clone size: NA; D gene: NA; V gene: TRBV7-6; CDR3 DNA: TGTGCCACCAGGGGGGTGACCGGGGAGCTGTTTTTT; CDR3 protein: CATRGVTGELFF
J gene: TRBJ2-5; clone size: NA; D gene: TRBD1; V gene: TRBV11-2; CDR3 DNA: TGTGCCAGCAGCTTAGACAGGGGGCAACGGGAAGAGACCCAGTACTTC; CDR3 protein: CASSLDRGQREETQYF
J gene: TRBJ2-7; clone size: few; D gene: NA; V gene: TRBV29-1; CDR3 DNA: TGCAGCGTTAGGAGAAAGGGGACCTACGAGCAGTACTTC; CDR3 protein: CSVRRKGTYEQYF
J gene: TRBJ2-5; clone size: few; D gene: NA; V gene: TRBV5-1; CDR3 DNA: TGCGCCAGCAGCTTGGGAGGGTCTGGGGAGACCCAGTACTTC; CDR3 protein: CASSLGGSGETQYF
J gene: TRBJ1-5; clone size: NA; D gene: NA; V gene: TRBV5-1; CDR3 DNA: TGCGCCAGCAGCTTGGGGGGGAGAGGCAATCAGCCCCAGCATTTT; CDR3 protein: CASSLGGRGNQPQHF
J gene: TRBJ2-3; clone size: NA; D gene: NA; V gene: TRBV18; CDR3 DNA: TGTGCCAGCTCAACTCCGATTAGGGCCGCGCAGTATTTT; CDR3 protein: CASSTPIRAAQYF
J gene: TRBJ1-2; clone size: NA; D gene: NA; V gene: TRBV11-2; CDR3 DNA: TGTGCCAGCAGCTTACGACAGGCGAACTATGGCTACACCTTC; CDR3 protein: CASSLRQANYGYTF
J gene: TRBJ2-5; clone size: NA; D gene: NA; V gene: TRBV7-2; CDR3 DNA: TGTGCCAGCAGCCCACGGAGGCTCCAAGAGACCCAGTACTTC; CDR3 protein: CASSPRRLQETQYF
J gene: TRBJ1-5; clone size: NA; D gene: NA; V gene: TRBV2; CDR3 DNA: TGTGCCAGCAGAAACAGGGTCAATCAGCCCCAGCATTTT; CDR3 protein: CASRNRVNQPQHF
J gene: TRBJ1-4; clone size: NA; D gene: NA; V gene: TRBV15; CDR3 DNA: TGTGCCACCAGCAGAGATTTGGGGCTTAATGAAAAACTGTTTTTT; CDR3 protein: CATSRDLGLNEKLFF
J gene: TRBJ1-2; clone size: once; D gene: TRBD1; V gene: TRBV5-4; CDR3 DNA: TGTGCCAGCAGCCTGGACAGGGGGTTTGTTGGCTACACCTTC; CDR3 protein: CASSLDRGFVGYTF
J gene: TRBJ2-5; clone size: NA; D gene: TRBD1; V gene: TRBV23-1; CDR3 DNA: TGCGCCAGCGGACGTGACAGGGCGGTGGGTGGGGAGACCCAGTACTTC; CDR3 protein: CASGRDRAVGGETQYF
J gene: TRBJ1-2; clone size: NA; D gene: NA; V gene: TRBV10-3; CDR3 DNA: TGTGCCATCAGTGTTGGGGGAGGCTACACCTTC; CDR3 protein: CAISVGGGYTF
J gene: TRBJ2-2; clone size: NA; D gene: NA; V gene: TRBV6-5; CDR3 DNA: TGTGCCAGCAGTTACTCCCAGGGGGGCACCGGGGAGCTGTTTTTT; CDR3 protein: CASSYSQGGTGELFF
J gene: TRBJ2-5; clone size: few; D gene: TRBD2; V gene: TRBV27; CDR3 DNA: TGTGCCAGCAGTCCCGGGACCCTAGCGGGGGGAGAGACCCAGTACTTC; CDR3 protein: CASSPGTLAGGETQYF
J gene: TRBJ2-1; clone size: NA; D gene: TRBD2; V gene: TRBV5-4; CDR3 DNA: TGTGCCAGCAGCTTGGAAGGGGCTAGCGGGCGCCGTGAGCAGTTCTTC; CDR3 protein: CASSLEGASGRREQFF
J gene: TRBJ2-5; clone size: NA; D gene: NA; V gene: TRBV10-3; CDR3 DNA: TGTGCCATCAGTGGGGCAACCCAAGAGACCCAGTACTTC; CDR3 protein: CAISGATQETQYF
J gene: TRBJ1-2; clone size: NA; D gene: NA; V gene: TRBV30; CDR3 DNA: TGTGCCTGGGCCCAATTCGATCCTTACTATGGCTACACCTTC; CDR3 protein: CAWAQFDPYYGYTF
J gene: TRBJ2-3; clone size: NA; D gene: NA; V gene: TRBV11-3; CDR3 DNA: TGTGCCAGCAGTCCCGAGGGGACGGATACGCAGTATTTT; CDR3 protein: CASSPEGTDTQYF
J gene: TRBJ2-3; clone size: NA; D gene: NA; V gene: TRBV4-1; CDR3 DNA: TGCGCCAGCAGCCAAGCTGGGAGCTCAGATACGCAGTATTTT; CDR3 protein: CASSQAGSSDTQYF
J gene: TRBJ2-1; clone size: NA; D gene: NA; V gene: TRBV2; CDR3 DNA: TGTGCCAGCAGTGATTACAATGAGCAGTTCTTC; CDR3 protein: CASSDYNEQFF
J gene: TRBJ1-5; clone size: NA; D gene: TRBD1; V gene: TRBV19; CDR3 DNA: TGTGCCAGTAGTATAGAAGGAAGGGGGCCCAATCAGCCCCAGCATTTT; CDR3 protein: CASSIEGRGPNQPQHF
J gene: TRBJ2-5; clone size: once; D gene: NA; V gene: TRBV7-9; CDR3 DNA: TGTGCTAGCAGCCCTACCCGGGACTTACAAGAGACCCAGTACTTC; CDR3 protein: CASSPTRDLQETQYF
J gene: TRBJ2-1; clone size: once; D gene: NA; V gene: TRBV7-9; CDR3 DNA: TGTGCCAGCAGCCCATGGACAACCGGCAATGAGCAGTTCTTC; CDR3 protein: CASSPWTTGNEQFF
J gene: TRBJ1-2; clone size: NA; D gene: NA; V gene: TRBV6-5; CDR3 DNA: TGTGCCAGCAGCGTTACGGTGTCAGGGAGGTATGGCTACACCTTC; CDR3 protein: CASSVTVSGRYGYTF
J gene: TRBJ1-1; clone size: NA; D gene: TRBD1; V gene: TRBV5-1; CDR3 DNA: TGCGCCAGCAGCCAAGGACAGGGGGGCACTGAAGCTTTCTTT; CDR3 protein: CASSQGQGGTEAFF
J gene: TRBJ1-1; clone size: NA; D gene: NA; V gene: TRBV7-8; CDR3 DNA: TGTGCCAGCAGCCCCGACCCGCCGGGACCTAACACTGAAGCTTTCTTT; CDR3 protein: CASSPDPPGPNTEAFF
J gene: TRBJ2-3; clone size: NA; D gene: TRBD2; V gene: TRBV5-6; CDR3 DNA: TGTGCCAGCAGCCTCGATCTAGCGGGAGATACGCAGTATTTT; CDR3 protein: CASSLDLAGDTQYF
J gene: TRBJ1-5; clone size: NA; D gene: NA; V gene: TRBV19; CDR3 DNA: TGTGCCAGTAGTTCGTCCGGGACGGACAATCAGCCCCAGCATTTT; CDR3 protein: CASSSSGTDNQPQHF
J gene: TRBJ2-5; clone size: NA; D gene: TRBD2; V gene: TRBV7-2; CDR3 DNA: TGTGCCAGCAGCTTAGGGGGCCCGGGACTAGCGGGGGAGACCCAGTACTTC; CDR3 protein: CASSLGGPGLAGETQYF
J gene: TRBJ1-1; clone size: NA; D gene: NA; V gene: TRBV10-3; CDR3 DNA: TGTGCCATCAGTGGGGTTAGGGCAGGAAAGAACACTGAAGCTTTCTTT; CDR3 protein: CAISGVRAGKNTEAFF